This TCR beta chain stems from a study of blood T cells in healthy people across ages. Donation came from healthy Caucasian individuals in Russia who were aged about 6 to 90. The germline V gene encodes CDR1 SQVTM and CDR2 ANQGSEA. This CDR3 region has 11 residues. The V gene lost 5 bases and the J gene lost 7 bases, with 9 bases spanning the gap. This clonotype was recorded at least ten times. Combining a sample-barcoded 5' primer with a J-beta primer mix, a second PCR ran for about 6 to 12 cycles. Each cDNA molecule was tagged by a template-switch adaptor with 12 random nucleotides. TCRdb independently ran MiXCR on the 5' RACE reads; one entry per CDR3 protein. The sample lists some 920,000 distinct CDR3 sequences; roughly half were seen once.

The chain joins TRBV29-1 to TRBJ2-1; D remains ambiguous. Sequenced: blood. This TCR came from a woman aged 55-70 years in good health. The CDR3: CSVRPENEQFF. CDR3 DNA: TGCAGCGTTCGACCGGAGAATGAGCAGTTCTTC.